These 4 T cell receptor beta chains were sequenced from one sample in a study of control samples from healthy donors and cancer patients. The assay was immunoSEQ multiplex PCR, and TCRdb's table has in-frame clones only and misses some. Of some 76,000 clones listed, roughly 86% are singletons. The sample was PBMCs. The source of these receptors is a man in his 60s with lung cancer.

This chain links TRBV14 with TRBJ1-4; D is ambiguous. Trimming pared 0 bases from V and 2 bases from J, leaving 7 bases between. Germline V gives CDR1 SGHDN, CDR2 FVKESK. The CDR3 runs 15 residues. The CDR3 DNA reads TGTGCCAGCAGCCAAGATCTGGGGACTAATGAAAAACTGTTTTTT. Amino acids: CASSQDLGTNEKLFF. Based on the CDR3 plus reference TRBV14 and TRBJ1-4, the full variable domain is EAGVTQFPSHSVIEKGQTVTLRCDPISGHDNLYWYRRVMGKEIKFLLHFVKESKQDESGMPNNRFLAERTGGTYSTLKVQPAELEDSGVYFCASSQDLGTNEKLFFGSGTQLSVL.

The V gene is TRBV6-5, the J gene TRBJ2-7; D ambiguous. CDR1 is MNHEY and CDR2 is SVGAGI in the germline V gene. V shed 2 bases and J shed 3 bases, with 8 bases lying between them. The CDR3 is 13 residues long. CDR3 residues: CASSYRVGYEQYV. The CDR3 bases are TGTGCCAGCAGTTACAGGGTAGGCTACGAGCAGTACGTC.

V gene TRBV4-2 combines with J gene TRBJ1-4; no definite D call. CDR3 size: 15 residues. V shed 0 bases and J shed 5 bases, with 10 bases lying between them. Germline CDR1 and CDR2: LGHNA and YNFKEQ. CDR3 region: CASSQEGAINEKLFF. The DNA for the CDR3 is TGTGCCAGCAGCCAAGAGGGCGCGATCAATGAAAAACTGTTTTTT.

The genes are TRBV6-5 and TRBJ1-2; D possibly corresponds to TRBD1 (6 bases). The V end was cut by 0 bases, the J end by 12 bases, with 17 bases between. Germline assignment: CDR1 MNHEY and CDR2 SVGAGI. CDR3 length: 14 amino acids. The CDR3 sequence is CASSYSRGRGWDTF. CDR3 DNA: TGTGCCAGCAGTTACTCCAGGGGAAGAGGGTGGGACACCTTC.